Each of the 27 T cell receptor beta chains below was sequenced from the same sample in a study of T cell responses to AZD1222 COVID-19 vaccine. The assay was immunoSEQ multiplex PCR, and TCRdb's table has in-frame clones only and misses some. The data show 72,000 or so clones, roughly 85% seen once. Source: peripheral blood, taken on day 0 of AZD1222 vaccination. The source is an adult in good health.

The rearrangement uses TRBV7-9 and TRBJ1-1; D is unclear. The CDR3 covers 12 residues. Trimming took 5 bases from V and 0 from J, leaving 4 bases between them. Germline loops: CDR1 SEHNR, CDR2 FQNEAQ (reference sequence). The CDR3 loop is CASSPLNTEAFF. The DNA for the CDR3 is TGTGCCAGCAGCCCTCTGAACACTGAAGCTTTCTTT.

V usage is TRBV19 and J usage is TRBJ1-4, with D hard to call. The ends were cut back, 3 bases at V and 6 bases at J, with 11 bases in the middle. The CDR3 sequence is 14 residues long. CDR1 and CDR2 from the germline V gene are LNHDA and SQIVND (reference sequence). CDR3 sequence: CASSIFRSDEKLFF. CDR3 DNA sequence: TGTGCCAGTAGTATCTTCAGGAGCGATGAAAAACTGTTTTTT.

This clone was seen a few times. V usage is TRBV12-3 or TRBV12-4 and J usage is TRBJ1-5; tentatively, D is TRBD1 (5 bases). Trimming removed 7 bases at V and 11 bases at J, with 18 bases between. The CDR3 totals 13 residues. Here the CDR3 DNA reads TGTGCCAGCAAGGACACACGCAGAGGTGCCCAGCATTTT. Translation: CASKDTRRGAQHF.

This clone was found once. The rearrangement joins TRBV19 to TRBJ1-1, with TRBD1 identical over 9 bases. The CDR3 has 16 amino acids. CDR1 and CDR2 from the germline V gene are LNHDA and SQIVND (reference sequence). V was pared by 7 bases and J by 1 base, with 10 bases of the junction left unmatched. The CDR3 coding sequence is TGTGCCAGTATCCGGACCATGACAGGGGGGAACACTGAAGCTTTCTTT. Its translation: CASIRTMTGGNTEAFF.

The J gene is TRBJ2-3, the V gene TRBV5-8, with TRBD1 matching 9 bases. V trimming: 6 bases; J trimming: 1 base; junction bases outside the gene matches: 6. Germline V CDR1 and CDR2: SGHTS, YDEGEE. CDR3 length equals 15 residues. For the CDR3, the DNA is TGTGCCAGCACCAGGGGACAGGGTCGCACAGATACGCAGTATTTT. Encoded protein: CASTRGQGRTDTQYF.

This sequence joins TRBV14 and TRBJ2-2; TRBD1 matches at 7 bases. V lost 5 bases, J lost 2 bases, and 5 bases stayed unmatched. Germline V gene lookup returns CDR1 SGHDN and CDR2 FVKESK. The CDR3 contains 15 residues. The CDR3 loop is CASSLQGLNTGELFF. The CDR3 DNA reads as TGTGCCAGCAGCTTACAGGGGCTTAACACCGGGGAGCTGTTTTTT.

This chain joins TRBV5-1 and TRBJ2-2; the match to TRBD1 covers 9 bases. Germline CDR1 reads SGHRS; CDR2 reads YFSETQ. The trim removed 6 bases at V and 7 bases at J, leaving 7 bases unmatched. The CDR3 extends over 14 amino acids. The CDR3 sequence is CASTRGQGDGELFF. The CDR3 bases are TGCGCCAGCACCCGGGGACAGGGCGACGGGGAGCTGTTTTTT.

The chain carries TRBV6-1 and TRBJ2-3, with unresolved D. Germline CDR1 reads MNHNS; CDR2 reads SASEGT. V was cut by 1 base and J by 6 bases, with 2 bases left in between. This CDR3 contains 11 residues. CDR3 sequence (DNA): TGTGCCAGCAGTGAAGTGGATACGCAGTATTTT. As protein: CASSEVDTQYF.

V usage is TRBV11-2 and J usage is TRBJ2-7; either TRBD1 or TRBD2 may fit D (5 bases each). Deletions cut 7 bases from V and 2 bases from J, with 12 bases between. The CDR3 loop spans 13 amino acids. From germline, CDR1 is SGHAT and CDR2 FQNNGV. The CDR3 DNA follows: TGTGCCAGCATCGTTCAGGGAGCCTACGAGCAGTACTTC. Encoded protein: CASIVQGAYEQYF.

This clone was picked up a small number of times. V gene TRBV6-5 combines with J gene TRBJ2-5; D not resolved. The CDR3 runs to 14 residues. The V gene lost 2 bases and the J gene lost 1 base, with 8 bases spanning the gap. Per the germline V gene, CDR1 is MNHEY and CDR2 is SVGAGI. The CDR3 DNA follows: TGTGCCAGCAGTTACGGTCATTCCCAAGAGACCCAGTACTTC. Translation: CASSYGHSQETQYF.

CDR3 sequence reads: CASSPVSGSEAFF. For the CDR3, the DNA is TGCGCCAGCAGCCCTGTGTCGGGTTCTGAAGCTTTCTTT. The genes are TRBV5-1 and TRBJ1-1; D ambiguous. V lost 4 bases and J lost 6, with 13 bases in between. The length of the CDR3 is 13 residues. Germline CDR1 and CDR2: SGHRS and YFSETQ.

This chain joins TRBV7-9 and TRBJ2-1; D call uncertain. V shed 3 bases and J shed 6 bases, with 6 bases lying between them. The germline V gene has CDR1 SEHNR and CDR2 FQNEAQ (reference sequence). The CDR3 extends over 12 amino acids. CDR3 in DNA: TGTGCCAGCAGCTTGACAATCAATGAGCAGTTCTTC. Its protein is CASSLTINEQFF.

This clone has a handful of counts. V is TRBV5-1 and J is TRBJ1-4; unclear D gene. V was shortened by 3 bases and J by 8 bases, with 8 bases between the two germline ends. Germline loops: CDR1 SGHRS, CDR2 YFSETQ. The length of the CDR3 is 12 residues. The DNA of the CDR3 is TGCGCCAGCAGCTCGGGGAAGGAAAAACTGTTTTTT. Its protein product is CASSSGKEKLFF.

The chain couples TRBV6-7 to TRBJ1-2; 8 bases are shared with TRBD1. TRBV6-7 carries the ORF label, with uncertain function. The CDR3 extends over 16 amino acids. With V trimmed by 6 bases and J by 5 bases, 14 bases remained unmatched. As DNA, the CDR3 is TGTGCCAGCAGCTCTCACCACGACAGGGGCGTGTATGGCTACACCTTC. Amino acids: CASSSHHDRGVYGYTF.

The rearrangement links TRBV6-2 or TRBV6-3 to TRBJ1-1; TRBD1 matches 7 bases. This CDR3 comprises 14 residues. Per the germline V gene, CDR1 is MNHEY and CDR2 is SVGEGT. The trim removed 0 bases at V and 8 bases at J, leaving 6 bases unmatched. The DNA for the CDR3 is TGTGCCAGCAGTTACTCGAGGGACAGTCTCGAAGCTTTCTTT. Amino acids: CASSYSRDSLEAFF.

V gene TRBV11-3 combines with J gene TRBJ1-2; D not resolved. CDR1 is SGHNT, CDR2 YENEEA, per germline. The CDR3 runs to 13 residues. Trimming removed 5 bases from V and 7 bases from J, with 14 bases in between. The CDR3 bases are TGTGCCAGCAGCCCCATCCGAGGGTTTGGCTACACCTTC. It translates to CASSPIRGFGYTF. Full variable domain (outside the CDR3, taken from reference TRBV11-3 and TRBJ1-2): EAGVVQSPRYKIIEKKQPVAFWCNPISGHNTLYWYLQNLGQGPELLIRYENEEAVDDSQLPKDRFSAERLKGVDSTLKIQPAELGDSAVYLCASSPIRGFGYTFGSGTRLTVV.

The chain uses TRBV18 and TRBJ2-1; D not resolved. Germline V CDR1 and CDR2: KGHSH, LQKENI. Deletions cut 3 bases from V and 1 base from J, with 10 bases between. There are 15 residues in the CDR3. The CDR3 protein is CASSPRSKSYNEQFF. The DNA of the CDR3 is TGTGCCAGCTCACCCCGATCGAAATCCTACAATGAGCAGTTCTTC.

This clone came up once. This rearrangement joins TRBV3-1 (or the pseudogene TRBV3-2) to TRBJ2-1; D remains ambiguous. This CDR3 spans 13 amino acids. Germline values: CDR1 LGHDT, CDR2 YNNKEL (reference sequence). V dropped 1 base and J dropped 5 bases, with 6 bases sitting between them. CDR3 DNA sequence: TGTGCCAGCAGCCAAGTTTACAACAATGAGCAGTTCTTC. Amino acids: CASSQVYNNEQFF.

The V gene is TRBV7-9, the J gene TRBJ2-5, with unresolved D. V gave up 8 bases and J gave up 0 bases, with 19 bases separating them. The CDR3 totals 16 residues. CDR1 and CDR2 from the germline V gene are SEHNR and FQNEAQ (reference sequence). Here the CDR3 reads CASSLGTIKYQETQYF. The CDR3 nucleotides read TGTGCCAGCTCCCTAGGAACCATCAAGTACCAAGAGACCCAGTACTTC.

This chain connects TRBV30 to TRBJ2-7, with 7 bases that match TRBD1. CDR3 length: 21 amino acids. Germline V CDR1 and CDR2: GTSNPN, SVGIG (reference sequence). V dropped 0 bases and J dropped 3; count of bases not matched to a gene: 26. The CDR3 region is CAWSVLGGQGVKKDQFYEQYF. CDR3 DNA sequence: TGTGCCTGGAGTGTACTCGGCGGGCAGGGGGTAAAAAAGGACCAATTCTACGAGCAGTACTTC.

This chain links TRBV11-2 with TRBJ2-7; D ambiguous. Germline values: CDR1 SGHAT, CDR2 FQNNGV. The germline V and J ends were trimmed by 1 base and 0 bases, with 7 bases remaining between them. The CDR3 length is 14 residues. The CDR3: CASSLVSNSYEQYF. CDR3 in DNA: TGTGCCAGCAGCTTAGTCAGCAACTCCTACGAGCAGTACTTC.

This chain uses TRBV10-1 with TRBJ1-1; D gene ambiguous. CDR3 length equals 13 residues. Germline V gene sequence: CDR1 WNHNN, CDR2 SYGVQD (reference sequence). Trimming removed 4 bases at V and 1 base at J, with 7 bases between. The CDR3 DNA sequence: TGCGCCAGCAGTGTGACACAGAACACTGAAGCTTTCTTT. Its translation is CASSVTQNTEAFF.

The V call is TRBV3-1 (or the pseudogene TRBV3-2), the J call TRBJ1-2; D unresolved. CDR3 size: 12 residues. The germline CDR1 and CDR2 sequences are LGHDT and YNNKEL (reference sequence). The V gene lost 7 bases and the J gene lost 8 bases, with 14 bases spanning the gap. The CDR3 DNA reads TGTGCCAGCACGGCAGGTCGGACGGGCTACACCTTC. It yields the protein CASTAGRTGYTF.

The chain uses TRBV29-1 and TRBJ1-2; D is unclear. CDR1 and CDR2 from the germline V gene are SQVTM and ANQGSEA. The CDR3 is 12 amino acids. The ends were cut back, 3 bases at V and 4 bases at J, with 9 bases in the middle. CDR3 bases: TGCAGCGTTGAGGGAAACTTCTATGGCTACACCTTC. This sequence encodes CSVEGNFYGYTF.

This chain connects TRBV19 to TRBJ1-5, with D tentatively TRBD1 (5 bases). The germline V gene has CDR1 LNHDA and CDR2 SQIVND (reference sequence). V shed 4 bases and J shed 6 bases, with 22 bases lying between them. The CDR3 runs 17 residues. DNA of the CDR3: TGTGCCAGTAGTAGTTTAATTGGGGGAAGAGGAGGTCAGCCCCAGCATTTT. Protein product: CASSSLIGGRGGQPQHF.

The table lists this clone with a few counts. The genes are TRBV10-2 and TRBJ2-7; D unresolved. The CDR3 is 11 residues long. V lost 3 bases and J 5 bases, leaving 5 bases between the germline ends. The V gene's germline CDR1 is WSHSY and CDR2 SAAADI. CDR3 in DNA: TGCGCCAGCAGTGACTGGAACGAGCAGTACTTC. Its translation is CASSDWNEQYF.

The chain is built from TRBV10-2 and TRBJ1-2; D might be TRBD1 (5 bases). The germline V gene has CDR1 WSHSY and CDR2 SAAADI. The CDR3 loop spans 14 amino acids. The germline V and J ends were trimmed by 5 bases and 2 bases, with 12 bases remaining between them. CDR3 region: CASSPDKGNYGYTF. The CDR3 region has the DNA TGCGCCAGCAGTCCCGACAAGGGGAACTATGGCTACACCTTC.